This TCR beta chain appears in the sequencing data of a study of blood T cell repertoires in COVID-19. Study at large: Whether acute or convalescent, the COVID-19 samples came from the United States, Italy and Spain. Nucleic acid was either cDNA or gDNA, and it came from T cells, B-cell-depleted T cells, or PBMCs.

V was pared by 4 bases and J by 8 bases, with 2 bases of the junction left unmatched. Germline CDR1 reads KGHSH; CDR2 reads LQKENI. The CDR3 contains 12 residues. The table came from immunoSEQ multiplex PCR; TCRdb's copy has only in-frame clones and leaves some out. The sample carries under 200,000 clones, roughly nine tenths recorded once. Sequenced material: peripheral blood. J is TRBJ1-2 and V is TRBV18; 9 positions match TRBD1. The clonotype comes from a man in his fifties or sixties with active or convalescent COVID-19. The CDR3 sequence is CASSLDRGGYTF. The DNA for the CDR3 is TGTGCCAGCTCACTGGACAGGGGAGGCTACACCTTC.